The 32 T cell receptor beta chains reported below all come from one sample, sequenced in a study of Graves' ophthalmopathy and Graves' hyperthyroidism. RNA transcripts were the template, and TCR beta CDR3 regions were amplified from them. After a first-round RT-PCR with HTBI primers, a second-round multiplex PCR was run. Each CDR3 protein gets one entry after TCRdb re-called the multiplex PCR reads with MiXCR. The data contain a few hundred thousand distinct CDR3 sequences, under 45% of them singletons. Sequenced sample: peripheral blood or thyroid tissue (not recorded which). These receptors were obtained from an adult man with Graves' hyperthyroidism.

This clonotype has more than one count but fewer than ten. The chain uses TRBV9 and TRBJ1-2; D is unclear. V shed 2 bases and J shed 6 bases, with 11 bases lying between them. This CDR3 has 13 residues. Germline V gene data show CDR1 as SGDLS and CDR2 as YYNGEE. CDR3 coding DNA: TGTGCCAGCAGCGTGAATCCGGTAGATGGCTACACCTTC. It codes for CASSVNPVDGYTF.

The chain links TRBV10-3 to TRBJ1-4; 8 nucleotides align to TRBD1. CDR1 and CDR2 (germline): ENHRY, SYGVKD. The CDR3 is 15 residues long. J lost 5 bases, V lost 3 bases, and 5 bases had no gene match. This CDR3 reads CAISDRQGRNEKLFF. Here the CDR3 DNA reads TGTGCCATCAGTGACAGACAGGGGAGGAATGAAAAACTGTTTTTT.

This chain connects TRBV15 to TRBJ1-6; no clear D. V lost 3 bases to trimming and J lost 10 bases, with 16 bases between them. Germline V gives CDR1 LNHNV, CDR2 YYDKDF (reference sequence). CDR3 length: 15 amino acids. Written as DNA, the CDR3 is TGTGCCACCAGCAGCTTGGTGCCAGAGGGCTCACCCCTCCACTTT. Translating it yields CATSSLVPEGSPLHF.

This clonotype was detected many times. CDR3 sequence (DNA): TGTGCCAGCAGCTTGGGCCCGGGGCCCGGAGAGACCCAGTACTTC. It yields the protein CASSLGPGPGETQYF. This sequence joins TRBV7-9 and TRBJ2-5; D possibly matches TRBD1 or TRBD2 (5 bases each). CDR3 length equals 15 residues. CDR1 and CDR2 from the germline V gene are SEHNR and FQNEAQ (reference sequence). Trimming cost V 3 bases and J 4 bases, with 15 bases left between them.

This clonotype has a single count. In DNA, the CDR3 is TGTGCCAGCAGCCCCATAGCGAACACTGAAGCTTTCTTT. Translated, it gives CASSPIANTEAFF. The chain links TRBV14 to TRBJ1-1; D is ambiguous. The CDR3 runs 13 residues. The germline V and J ends were trimmed by 4 bases and 1 base, with 7 bases remaining between them. Per the germline V gene, CDR1 is SGHDN and CDR2 is FVKESK.

The chain links TRBV7-2 to TRBJ2-7, with D tentatively TRBD1 (5 bases). Deletions cut 0 bases from V and 4 bases from J, with 10 bases between. The germline CDR1 and CDR2 sequences are SGHTA and FQGNSA. The CDR3 loop spans 14 amino acids. Written as DNA, the CDR3 is TGTGCCAGCAGCTTAGCGGCAGGGATGTACGAGCAGTACTTC. Its protein product is CASSLAAGMYEQYF. The variable domain in full, completed from reference TRBV7-2 and TRBJ2-7, reads GAGVSQSPSNKVTEKGKDVELRCDPISGHTALYWYRQSLGQGLEFLIYFQGNSAPDKSGLPSDRFSAERTGGSVSTLTIQRTQQEDSAVYLCASSLAAGMYEQYFGPGTRLTVT.

This clonotype was counted between two and nine times. The V and J genes are TRBV2 and TRBJ2-3; D gene ambiguous. V lost 7 bases, J lost 4 bases, and 9 bases lay in between. CDR3 length equals 12 residues. Germline CDR1 is SNHLY and CDR2 is FYNNEI. The CDR3 region is CASNTNPDTQYF. The CDR3 DNA reads TGTGCCAGCAATACAAATCCAGATACGCAGTATTTT.

With respect to this clonotype: A read error may produce the germline difference seen at one junction end. CDR3 sequence: CASSFTSLDRPDTQYF. DNA for the CDR3: TGTGCCAGCAGTTTTACCTCCCTCGACAGGCCAGATACGCAGTATTTT. This chain links TRBV24-1 with TRBJ2-3; maybe TRBD1 (6 bases). The CDR3 contains 16 residues. Germline values: CDR1 KGHDR, CDR2 SFDVKD.

This rearrangement joins TRBV29-1 to TRBJ1-2; a weak D match, TRBD1 (5 bases). This CDR3 spans 16 amino acids. Germline V gene lookup returns CDR1 SQVTM and CDR2 ANQGSEA. V was shortened by 0 bases and J by 2 bases, with 16 bases between the two germline ends. Written as DNA, the CDR3 is TGCAGCGTTGAAGATTTCGGTCGGGACCCCAACTATGGCTACACCTTC. Translated: CSVEDFGRDPNYGYTF.

The chain has TRBV7-2 and TRBJ1-5; the D is unclear. The V end was cut by 4 bases, the J end by 8 bases, with 12 bases between. The CDR3 totals 13 residues. The V gene's germline CDR1 is SGHTA and CDR2 FQGNSA. Written as DNA, the CDR3 is TGTGCCAGCAGCTCGCTGACGTTAGAGCCCCAGCATTTT. Its translation is CASSSLTLEPQHF.

The chain employs TRBV29-1 and TRBJ1-2; D is perhaps TRBD1 (5 bases). This CDR3 contains 12 residues. Germline CDR1 and CDR2: SQVTM and ANQGSEA. CDR3 sequence reads: CSYSTGNYGYTF. The CDR3, as DNA: TGCAGTTACTCCACAGGCAACTATGGCTACACCTTC.

Notes on this clonotype: A read error may explain this, as a much larger clone is one base away. The J gene is TRBJ1-2, the V gene TRBV7-9; unclear D gene. Germline V CDR1 and CDR2: SEHNR, FQNEAQ (reference sequence). The CDR3 is 13 amino acids. CDR3: CAGSFRGGYGYTF. The CDR3 nucleotides read TGTGCCGGCAGTTTTCGGGGAGGCTATGGCTACACCTTC.

The gene calls are TRBV9 and TRBJ1-3; no reliable D call. Germline V CDR1 and CDR2: SGDLS, YYNGEE. V lost 3 bases and J lost 0, with 13 bases in between. This CDR3 comprises 16 residues. CDR3 residues: CASSAKSGYSGNTIYF. The DNA for the CDR3 is TGTGCCAGCAGCGCGAAGAGCGGCTACTCTGGAAACACCATATATTTT.

The V call is TRBV24-1, the J call TRBJ1-5; no definite D call. The CDR3 length is 11 residues. Trimming removed 7 bases from V and 4 bases from J, with 4 bases in between. Germline CDR1 and CDR2: KGHDR and SFDVKD. The CDR3 loop is CATRPNQPQHF. The CDR3 bases are TGTGCCACCAGGCCTAATCAGCCCCAGCATTTT.

This clonotype was detected a few times. The chain has TRBV12-3 or TRBV12-4 and TRBJ2-2; the D gene could be TRBD1 or TRBD2 (5 bases each). This CDR3 has 14 amino acids. Trimming cost V 1 base and J 6 bases, with 9 bases left between them. This CDR3 reads CASSLDLGAGELFF. The CDR3 DNA reads as TGTGCCAGCAGTTTAGACTTGGGGGCCGGGGAGCTGTTTTTT.

This clonotype was seen repeatedly, ten times or more. The CDR3 DNA reads as TGTGCCACCAGCTCCCGGACTCTCGACTATGGCTACACCTTC. The encoded protein is CATSSRTLDYGYTF. The chain is built from TRBV15 and TRBJ1-2; the D is unclear. CDR1 is LNHNV and CDR2 is YYDKDF in the germline V gene (reference sequence). The CDR3 sequence is 14 residues long. V was trimmed by 5 bases and J by 3 bases, leaving 13 bases between them.

The CDR3 loop reads CASSEEGFWQPQHF. The CDR3 DNA sequence: TGTGCCAGTAGCGAAGAAGGGTTCTGGCAGCCCCAGCATTTT. The chain links TRBV25-1 to TRBJ1-5; D is uncertain. Germline V gene lookup returns CDR1 MGHDK and CDR2 SYGVNS. The germline V and J ends were trimmed by 9 bases and 7 bases, with 19 bases remaining between them. This CDR3 region has 14 residues.

For this clonotype: The junction differs from germline at one of its ends, possibly a read error. J is TRBJ1-1 and V is TRBV24-1; D is perhaps TRBD1 (5 bases). There are 10 residues in the CDR3. CDR1 and CDR2 (germline): KGHDR, SFDVKD. CDR3 coding DNA: TGTGCCACCAGTGTGGGGGAAGCTTCCTTT. Its protein is CATSVGEASF.

The chain uses TRBV7-2 and TRBJ1-1; D call uncertain. There are 14 residues in the CDR3. Germline V lookup: CDR1 SGHTA, CDR2 FQGNSA. Trimming took off 3 bases at V and 1 base at J, with 9 bases between the two ends. CDR3 sequence reads: CASSLDVGNTEAFF. In DNA form, the CDR3 reads TGTGCCAGCAGCTTGGATGTGGGGAACACTGAAGCTTTCTTT.

Many counts were recorded for this clonotype. This sequence joins TRBV6-1 and TRBJ1-1; TRBD1 might be the D (6 bases). The CDR3 is made up of 15 amino acids. Trimming took 3 bases from V and 1 from J, leaving 12 bases between them. CDR1 and CDR2 from the germline V gene are MNHNS and SASEGT. CDR3 in amino acids: CASSDSTGRNTEAFF. The CDR3 DNA follows: TGTGCCAGCAGTGATTCTACAGGGAGGAACACTGAAGCTTTCTTT.

There are many counts of this clonotype. V is TRBV19 and J is TRBJ2-2; TRBD2 agrees at 8 bases. This CDR3 spans 17 amino acids. CDR1 and CDR2 from the germline V gene are LNHDA and SQIVND (reference sequence). V lost 3 bases to trimming and J lost 3 bases; unmatched junction nucleotides: 9. CDR3 nucleotides: TGTGCCAGTAGTATCTACGTCGGGAGGGCCTACACCGGGGAGCTGTTTTTT. Residues: CASSIYVGRAYTGELFF.

This clonotype came up many times. The rearrangement uses TRBV20-1 and TRBJ2-5; D call uncertain. Per germline, CDR1 DFQATT and CDR2 SNEGSKA (reference sequence). The CDR3 totals 14 residues. With 1 base removed from V and 2 bases from J, the gap between germline ends came to 11 bases. Here the CDR3 DNA reads TGCAGTGCTAGAGGCACAGCAGGACAAGAGACCCAGTACTTC. As protein: CSARGTAGQETQYF.

This clonotype appeared once. The chain employs TRBV15 and TRBJ2-7, with D perhaps matching TRBD1 (5 bases). V was shortened by 2 bases and J by 0 bases, with 8 bases between the two germline ends. The CDR3 spans 14 residues. Germline CDR1 LNHNV, CDR2 YYDKDF (reference sequence). Here the CDR3 reads CATSRQGSSYEQYF. The CDR3 DNA sequence: TGTGCCACCAGCAGACAGGGCAGCTCCTACGAGCAGTACTTC.

This clonotype showed up just once. The gene calls are TRBV5-1 and TRBJ2-5; D remains ambiguous. With the DNA end fitting TRBJ2-1 better, the J assignment may be wrong. The CDR3 contains 11 residues. The germline V gene encodes CDR1 SGHRS and CDR2 YFSETQ. The chain's CDR3 is CASSLGIGQFF. The CDR3 bases are TGCGCCAGCAGCTTGGGGATAGGCCAGTTCTTC.

About this clonotype: A read error is likely, as this CDR3 ends without the conserved phenylalanine or tryptophan. The chain joins TRBV2 to TRBJ1-5; D unresolved. This CDR3 is 13 amino acids long. Looked up from germline, CDR1 is SNHLY and CDR2 is FYNNEI. Written as DNA, the CDR3 is TGTGCCATCAGTGAAGTCATGGCTCAGCCCCAGCATCTT. Its protein is CAISEVMAQPQHL.

This chain uses TRBV12-3 or TRBV12-4 with TRBJ2-5; 11 nucleotides agree with TRBD2. CDR3 length equals 18 residues. Losses at the gene ends were 6 bases for V and 2 bases for J; bases not matched to a gene: 14. The CDR3 region is CASSPLGTSGDLQETQYF. In DNA form, the CDR3 reads TGTGCCAGCAGCCCCCTCGGGACTAGCGGAGACCTTCAAGAGACCCAGTACTTC.

For this clonotype: This could be a read error, since a much larger clone is one nucleotide away. The J gene is TRBJ1-3, the V gene TRBV2; D gene unclear. Germline V lookup: CDR1 SNHLY, CDR2 FYNNEI. The CDR3 loop spans 12 amino acids. The CDR3 region has the DNA TGTGCCAGCGGCGACTCTGGAAACACCACATATTTT. Protein: CASGDSGNTTYF. The full variable domain, its missing parts supplied by reference TRBV2 and TRBJ1-3, is EPEVTQTPSHQVTQMGQEVILRCVPISNHLYFYWYRQILGQKVEFLVSFYNNEISEKSEIFDDQFSVERPDGSNFTLKIRSTKLEDSAMYFCASGDSGNTTYFGEGSWLTVV.

The chain joins TRBV25-1 to TRBJ2-7; D is undetermined. CDR3 length: 14 residues. Germline V gene lookup returns CDR1 MGHDK and CDR2 SYGVNS. Trimming pared 1 base from V and 2 bases from J, leaving 9 bases between. The CDR3: CASSELGRTYEQYF. CDR3 bases: TGTGCCAGCAGTGAATTAGGGCGCACCTACGAGCAGTACTTC.

The sample holds one count of this clonotype. The chain joins TRBV20-1 to TRBJ2-5; the match to TRBD2 covers 11 bases. Germline assignment: CDR1 DFQATT and CDR2 SNEGSKA (reference sequence). The CDR3 runs 14 residues. CDR3 protein: CSVDTSGSLETQYF. CDR3 nucleotides: TGCAGCGTTGATACTAGCGGGAGTTTAGAGACCCAGTACTTC.

The CDR3 DNA sequence: TGCAGCGCCCGACGGGGGACGGACCAAAATTCACCCCTCCACTTT. Encoded protein: CSARRGTDQNSPLHF. The V call is TRBV29-1, the J call TRBJ1-6, with D possibly TRBD1 on 5 matching bases. Germline values: CDR1 SQVTM, CDR2 ANQGSEA. The CDR3 sequence is 15 residues long. V lost 7 bases and J 7 bases, leaving 20 bases between the germline ends.

The genes are TRBV7-2 and TRBJ1-6; D is unresolved. Germline CDR1 is SGHTA and CDR2 is FQGNSA. V shed 2 bases and J shed 10 bases, with 18 bases lying between them. The CDR3 is 16 amino acids. CDR3 bases: TGTGCCAGCAGCTTACCCGGGATAGCGGAGAAATCACCCCTCCACTTT. It specifies CASSLPGIAEKSPLHF.

Ten or more counts support this clonotype. The chain couples TRBV20-1 to TRBJ2-6; no clear D gene. Germline V gene lookup returns CDR1 DFQATT and CDR2 SNEGSKA (reference sequence). Between the trimmed V and J ends, which lost 0 bases and 13 bases, there was a span of 7 bases. The CDR3 length is 11 residues. The CDR3 DNA sequence: TGCAGTGCTAGAGACCAGACGGTCCTGACTTTC. Protein: CSARDQTVLTF.